This entry is about one T cell receptor (beta chain). Its matching antigen is unknown. This record belongs to a study of blood T cells in healthy people across ages. Turning to the study itself: Capturing about one barcoded beta molecule per two T cells was achieved by template switching. Study-level points and caveats: Per million T cells, the diversity of TCR beta decreased roughly linearly as age advanced.

Collection of ten milliliters of peripheral blood was performed for each donor. PCR was performed a second time for about 7 to 11 cycles using a sample-barcoded 5' primer and a J-beta primer mix. TCRdb fed the 5' RACE reads into MiXCR, producing one record per CDR3 protein. The profile covers approximately 880,000 distinct CDR3 sequences, with approximately 49% appearing a single time and over 10% taken by the ten largest. This sequence originates from a man in his thirties or forties in good health. The sequenced sample consisted of blood.

The CDR3 coding sequence is TGTGCCAGCAGTGAATACCCTGGGGGGCGGGGGAAATACAATGAGCAGTTCTTC. This encodes CASSEYPGGRGKYNEQFF. This rearrangement joins TRBV6-1 to TRBJ2-1, with TRBD2 as a possible D gene (7 bases). The germline V and J ends were trimmed by 2 bases and 4 bases, with 21 bases remaining between them. The CDR3 sequence is 18 residues long. The germline V gene encodes CDR1 MNHNS and CDR2 SASEGT.